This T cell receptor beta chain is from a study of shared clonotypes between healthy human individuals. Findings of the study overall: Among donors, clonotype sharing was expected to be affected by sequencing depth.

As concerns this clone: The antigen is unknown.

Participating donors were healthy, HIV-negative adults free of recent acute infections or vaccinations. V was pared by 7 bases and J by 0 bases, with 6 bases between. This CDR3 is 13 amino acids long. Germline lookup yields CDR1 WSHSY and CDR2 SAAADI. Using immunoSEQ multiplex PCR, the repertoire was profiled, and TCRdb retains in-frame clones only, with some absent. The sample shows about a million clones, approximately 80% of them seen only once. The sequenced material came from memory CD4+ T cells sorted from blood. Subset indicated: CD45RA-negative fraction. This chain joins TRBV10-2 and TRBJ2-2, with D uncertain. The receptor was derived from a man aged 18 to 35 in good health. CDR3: CASKNTNTGELFF. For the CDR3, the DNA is TGCGCCAGCAAGAATACGAACACCGGGGAGCTGTTTTTT.